Following are 8 T cell receptor beta chains from one sample sequenced in a study of cytomegalovirus exposure and HLA in healthy donors. The repertoire was sequenced with immunoSEQ multiplex PCR; TCRdb's copy has only in-frame clones and lacks some. The profile shows 150,000 to 200,000 clones, approximately 84% of them singletons. The sample taken for sequencing was PBMCs. Source of these receptors: a man between 25 and 39 years old in good health and CMV-seropositive.

V and J are TRBV9 and TRBJ2-1, with unresolved D. V was shortened by 0 bases and J by 1 base, with 8 bases between the two germline ends. The germline V gene encodes CDR1 SGDLS and CDR2 YYNGEE. The CDR3 is 15 amino acids. The CDR3 region has the DNA TGTGCCAGCAGCGTAGAATGGCTTTCCTACAATGAGCAGTTCTTC. It encodes CASSVEWLSYNEQFF.

CDR3 nucleotides: TGCAGCGTTGAAGACCGGACTAGCGGGGGGCACTACGAGCAGTACTTC. Protein product: CSVEDRTSGGHYEQYF. The chain is built from TRBV29-1 and TRBJ2-7; 14 positions match TRBD2. J gave up 3 bases and V 0 bases, and 4 bases lay outside the gene matches. The CDR3 runs 16 residues. The germline CDR1 and CDR2 sequences are SQVTM and ANQGSEA.

This chain links TRBV27 with TRBJ1-1, with D unclear. The CDR3 has 12 residues. The V gene's germline CDR1 is MNHEY and CDR2 SMNVEV (reference sequence). V was clipped by 0 bases and J by 7 bases, with 6 bases between them. For the CDR3, the DNA is TGTGCCAGCAGTTTATCTCGCGTTGAAGCTTTCTTT. Translation: CASSLSRVEAFF.

This chain connects TRBV6-5 to TRBJ1-4; 10 bases line up with TRBD1. This CDR3 has 13 residues. The germline CDR1 and CDR2 sequences are MNHEY and SVGAGI. The trim removed 6 bases at V and 8 bases at J, leaving 3 bases unmatched. The CDR3 DNA is TGTGCCAGCAGGGGGACAGGGGAGGAAAAACTGTTTTTT. It encodes CASRGTGEEKLFF.

This chain connects TRBV29-1 to TRBJ2-3; 8 bases fit TRBD1. The CDR3 spans 13 residues. CDR1 SQVTM and CDR2 ANQGSEA come from the germline V gene. The V gene end was trimmed by 7 bases and the J gene end by 2 bases; junction bases not matched to a gene: 5. CDR3 region: CSDGDRNTDTQYF. The DNA of the CDR3 is TGCAGCGATGGGGACAGGAACACAGATACGCAGTATTTT.

In its sample, this clone was seen a few times. The J gene is TRBJ2-7, the V gene TRBV6-6; 8 bases fit TRBD1. CDR3 length equals 14 residues. The V gene end was trimmed by 7 bases and the J gene end by 3 bases; junction bases not matched to a gene: 8. CDR1 MNHNY and CDR2 SVGAGI come from the germline V gene (reference sequence). The CDR3 loop reads CASTLQGAGYEQYF. For the CDR3, the DNA is TGTGCCAGCACACTGCAGGGGGCGGGCTACGAGCAGTACTTC.

This chain joins TRBV6-5 and TRBJ2-7, with D perhaps TRBD1 (6 bases). Trimming removed 4 bases at V and 2 bases at J, with 12 bases between. The CDR3 is 14 residues long. Germline V gene data show CDR1 as MNHEY and CDR2 as SVGAGI. CDR3 nucleotides: TGTGCCAGCAGTTTTTCGACAGGACCCTACGAGCAGTACTTC. This codes for CASSFSTGPYEQYF.

This sequence joins TRBV27 and TRBJ1-1, with D perhaps TRBD1 (5 bases). The germline V gene has CDR1 MNHEY and CDR2 SMNVEV (reference sequence). Trimming shortened V by 5 bases and J by 4 bases, and 14 bases separated the two germline ends. CDR3 size: 14 residues. CDR3 bases: TGTGCCAGCAGTCTGTTCCTCGGGGGCACTGAAGCTTTCTTT. Translated: CASSLFLGGTEAFF.